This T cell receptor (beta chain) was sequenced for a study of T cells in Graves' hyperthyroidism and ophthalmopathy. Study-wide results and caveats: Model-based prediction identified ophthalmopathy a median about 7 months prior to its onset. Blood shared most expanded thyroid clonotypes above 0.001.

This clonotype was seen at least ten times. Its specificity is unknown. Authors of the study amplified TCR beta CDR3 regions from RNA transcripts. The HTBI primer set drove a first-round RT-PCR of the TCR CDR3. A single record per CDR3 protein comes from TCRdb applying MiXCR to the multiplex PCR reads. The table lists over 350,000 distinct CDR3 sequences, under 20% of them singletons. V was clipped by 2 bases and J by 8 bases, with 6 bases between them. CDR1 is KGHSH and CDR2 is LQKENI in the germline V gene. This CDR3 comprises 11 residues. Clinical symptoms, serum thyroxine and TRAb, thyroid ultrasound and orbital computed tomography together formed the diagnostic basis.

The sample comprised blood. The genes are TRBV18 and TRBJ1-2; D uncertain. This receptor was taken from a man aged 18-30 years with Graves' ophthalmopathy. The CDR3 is CASSPSEGYTF. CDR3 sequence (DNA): TGTGCCAGCTCACCATCGGAGGGCTACACCTTC.